These T cell receptor beta chains were read from a single sample in a study of cytomegalovirus exposure and HLA in healthy donors. Sequencing used immunoSEQ multiplex PCR; TCRdb keeps in-frame clones, though not all of them. Its table records 100,000 to 150,000 clones. The sample comprised PBMCs. The receptors stem from a woman aged 40 to 55 in good health and CMV-seronegative. Each CDR3 is given with its conserved first and last residue. D genes are given only for firm matches.

v_gene	j_gene	d_gene	len	CDR3nt	CDR3aa
TRBV9	TRBJ1-5	TRBD1	15	TGTGCCAGCAGCTTTTCGGACAGGGTATTCCAGCCCCAGCATTTT	CASSFSDRVFQPQHF
TRBV7-2	TRBJ2-2	-	14	TGTGCCAGCAGCTTAGAACAGTACACCGGGGAGCTGTTTTTT	CASSLEQYTGELFF
TRBV7-9	TRBJ1-1	-	15	TGTGCCAGCAGGACGACGTCGAGAGGGAACGCTGAAGCTTTCTTT	CASRTTSRGNAEAFF
TRBV7-8	TRBJ1-6	-	14	TGTGCCAGCAGCCAGGGGTCGGTGAATTCACCCCTCCACTTT	CASSQGSVNSPLHF
TRBV27	TRBJ2-5	TRBD2	15	TGTGCCAGCAGTTTTCGGCTAGCGGGGAGGGAGACCCAGTACTTC	CASSFRLAGRETQYF
TRBV6-1	TRBJ1-1	TRBD1	19	TGTGCCAGCAATGACGACTCAACAGGGGGCCTTAACGGGAACACTGAAGCTTTCTTT	CASNDDSTGGLNGNTEAFF
TRBV7-2	TRBJ2-7	TRBD1	16	TGTGCCAGCAGCCCTGGGACAGGGGGCTTCGTCGACGAGCAGTACTTC	CASSPGTGGFVDEQYF
TRBV6-5	TRBJ1-4	-	13	TGTGCCTGCTGCAGGGCAACTAATGAAAAACTGTTTTTT	CACCRATNEKLFF
TRBV5-1	TRBJ2-1	TRBD1	16	TGCGCCAGCAGCCCTACGGACAGGGGGGGATACAATGAGCAGTTCTTC	CASSPTDRGGYNEQFF
TRBV4-3	TRBJ1-4	-	15	TGCGCCAGCAGCCAAGAGGGTACAGGGAATGAAAAACTGTTTTTT	CASSQEGTGNEKLFF
TRBV7-3	TRBJ2-1	-	14	TGTGCCAGCAGCCCTGAAGCCGCCTACAATGAGCAGTTCTTC	CASSPEAAYNEQFF
TRBV2	TRBJ1-5	TRBD1	15	TGTGCCAGCACTCGGGACAGGGTTCGGGGACAGCCCCAGCATTTT	CASTRDRVRGQPQHF
TRBV5-5	TRBJ1-1	-	15	TGTGCCAGCAGCAAAAATAAGGACCGGGGCACTGAAGCTTTCTTT	CASSKNKDRGTEAFF
TRBV9	TRBJ2-3	TRBD2	15	TGTGCCAGCAGCGTAGAGGGAGCGGGGGAAGGTACGCAGTATTTT	CASSVEGAGEGTQYF
TRBV27	TRBJ1-2	-	13	TGTGCCAGCAGTCCTCAGGGCGTCTATGGCTACACCTTC	CASSPQGVYGYTF
TRBV2	TRBJ2-5	TRBD2	15	TGTGCCAGCAACGAACTAGCGTCTACCCAAGAGACCCAGTACTTC	CASNELASTQETQYF
TRBV6-1	TRBJ1-1	-	13	TGTGCCAGCATCGTCCAGGGATTTACTGAAGCTTTCTTT	CASIVQGFTEAFF
TRBV20-1	TRBJ2-5	-	11	TGCAGTGCTAGAGATCAAGTACAACAGTACTTC	CSARDQVQQYF
TRBV29-1	TRBJ1-4	TRBD1	11	TGCAGCACAGGGGTCAATGAAAAACTGTTTTTT	CSTGVNEKLFF
TRBV6-6	TRBJ1-1	TRBD1	15	TGTGCCAGCAGTTACTCTCGGACAGGGAACACTGAAGCTTTCTTT	CASSYSRTGNTEAFF
TRBV5-8	TRBJ2-3	-	13	TGTGCCAGCAGCCCTATTTTATCGAATACGCAGTATTTT	CASSPILSNTQYF
TRBV27	TRBJ2-1	-	13	TGTGCCAGCAGTTTAATCGGTCTTACTGAGCAGTTCTTC	CASSLIGLTEQFF
TRBV18	TRBJ1-5	-	15	TGTGCCAGCTCATCGTCTCTAGGTAGCAATCAGCCCCAGCATTTT	CASSSSLGSNQPQHF
TRBV5-6	TRBJ1-2	-	14	TGTGCCAGCCTTCGAGAGGGCGCAAACTATGGCTACACCTTC	CASLREGANYGYTF